This entry is about one TCR beta chain. Its antigen is still unknown. The 5'RACE template-switching step produced TCR cDNA and added a universal primer site and UMIs. TCRdb re-called the 5' RACE reads with MiXCR, one entry per CDR3 protein. The sample contains 450,000 to 650,000 distinct CDR3 sequences, roughly 14% of which appear only once. This sample is part of a study of T cells after yellow fever vaccination. Turning to the study itself: Low-cell-number fractions were prepared with SMART-Seq v4 Ultra Low Input.

Overall study results and limits: Abundant contaminating clonotypes from the bulk population could appear in FACS-sorted repertoires. Most clones from primary vaccination resurfaced after the booster (about 95% CD4, over 75% CD8).

V lost 2 bases, J lost 0 bases, and 16 bases stayed unmatched. Germline values: CDR1 LGHNA, CDR2 YSLEER. The CDR3 loop spans 20 amino acids. Sequencing was performed on PBMCs, taken on the day of the yellow fever booster vaccination. The origin of this receptor is a man in his thirties or forties who received the YFV17D yellow fever vaccine. The rearrangement uses TRBV4-3 and TRBJ2-1; 7 nucleotides align to TRBD2. For the CDR3, the DNA is TGCGCCAGCAGCCAAAGGAGAGGTGGGGGGAGGGCGAGCTCCTACAATGAGCAGTTCTTC. Protein product: CASSQRRGGGRASSYNEQFF.